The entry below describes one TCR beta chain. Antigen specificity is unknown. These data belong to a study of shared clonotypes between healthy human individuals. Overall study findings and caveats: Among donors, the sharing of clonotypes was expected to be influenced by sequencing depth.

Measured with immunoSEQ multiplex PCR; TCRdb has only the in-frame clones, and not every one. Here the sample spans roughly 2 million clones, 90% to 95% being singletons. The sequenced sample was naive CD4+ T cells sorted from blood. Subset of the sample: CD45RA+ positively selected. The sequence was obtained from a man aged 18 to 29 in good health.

This chain's CDR3 is CAISGRIGDTEAFF. The CDR3 DNA is TGTGCCATCAGTGGCAGAATTGGGGACACTGAAGCTTTCTTT. The chain joins TRBV10-3 to TRBJ1-1; the D is unclear. V lost 4 bases and J lost 3, with 12 bases in between. The CDR3 runs 14 residues. Germline V gene lookup returns CDR1 ENHRY and CDR2 SYGVKD.